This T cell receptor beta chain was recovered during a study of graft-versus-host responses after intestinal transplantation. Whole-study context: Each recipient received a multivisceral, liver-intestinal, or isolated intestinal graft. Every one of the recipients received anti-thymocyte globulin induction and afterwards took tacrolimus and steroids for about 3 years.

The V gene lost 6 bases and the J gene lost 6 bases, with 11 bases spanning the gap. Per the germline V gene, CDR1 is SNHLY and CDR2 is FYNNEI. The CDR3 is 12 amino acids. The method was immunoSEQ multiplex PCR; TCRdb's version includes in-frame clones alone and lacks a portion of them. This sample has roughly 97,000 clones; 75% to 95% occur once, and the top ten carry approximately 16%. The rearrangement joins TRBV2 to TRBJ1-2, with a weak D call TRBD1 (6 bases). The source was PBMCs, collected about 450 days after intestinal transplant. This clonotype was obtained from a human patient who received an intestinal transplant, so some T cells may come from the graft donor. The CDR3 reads CASSEGGDGYTF. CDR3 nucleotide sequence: TGTGCCAGCAGCGAGGGGGGGGATGGCTACACCTTC.